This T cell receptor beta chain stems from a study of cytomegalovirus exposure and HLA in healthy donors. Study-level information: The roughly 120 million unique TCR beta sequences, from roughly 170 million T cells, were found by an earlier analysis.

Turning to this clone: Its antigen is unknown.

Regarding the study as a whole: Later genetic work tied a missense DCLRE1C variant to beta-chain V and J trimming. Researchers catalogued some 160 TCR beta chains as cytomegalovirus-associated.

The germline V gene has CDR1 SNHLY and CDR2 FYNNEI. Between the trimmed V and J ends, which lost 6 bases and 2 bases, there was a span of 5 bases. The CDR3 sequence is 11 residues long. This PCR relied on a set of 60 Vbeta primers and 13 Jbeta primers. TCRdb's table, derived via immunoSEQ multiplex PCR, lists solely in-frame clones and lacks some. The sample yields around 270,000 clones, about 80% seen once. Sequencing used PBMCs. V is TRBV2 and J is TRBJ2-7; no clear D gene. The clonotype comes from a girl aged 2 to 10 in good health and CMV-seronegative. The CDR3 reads CASSPAYEQYF. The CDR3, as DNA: TGTGCCAGCAGCCCCGCCTACGAGCAGTACTTC.